This is a list of T cell receptor beta chains from one sample in a study of blood T cell repertoires in COVID-19. Generated by immunoSEQ multiplex PCR, the TCRdb table keeps only in-frame clones and is missing some. The sample yields about half a million clones, approximately 83% seen once. Input material: peripheral blood. The receptors stem from a human donor in a cohort sampled during active COVID-19. The CDR3 runs from the conserved cysteine through the conserved F or W. A D gene is named only where the DNA matches it firmly. Where a row states a size, it is once, few, many or the class of an expanded clone; other rows omit it.

d_gene,abundance,v_gene,j_gene,CDR3nt,CDR3aa
.,.,TRBV5-1,TRBJ1-4,TGCGCCAGCAGCGTAGAGAACAGCCAAGAGGAAAAACTGTTTTTT,CASSVENSQEEKLFF
TRBD1,.,TRBV20-1,TRBJ1-2,TGCAGTGCCGGGACAGGGGTCGGCTACACCTTC,CSAGTGVGYTF
.,.,TRBV28,TRBJ1-2,TGTGCCAGCAGGCCTACAGGATTTATAGCTAACTATGGCTACACCTTC,CASRPTGFIANYGYTF
TRBD1,.,TRBV5-1,TRBJ1-1,TGCGCCAGCAGCTCTTCCCAGGGGGCCGTAACTGAAGCTTTCTTT,CASSSSQGAVTEAFF
.,.,TRBV19,TRBJ1-5,TGTGCCAGTAGTAACAGTTACAATCAGCCCCAGCATTTT,CASSNSYNQPQHF
TRBD1,.,TRBV12-3/TRBV12-4,TRBJ1-5,TGTGCCAGCAGCGACAGGGGTAATCAGCCCCAGCATTTT,CASSDRGNQPQHF
.,.,TRBV19,TRBJ1-1,TGTGCCAGTAGGAGCGGAGAATTAGGTCGGAACACTGAAGCTTTCTTT,CASRSGELGRNTEAFF
TRBD2,.,TRBV6-1,TRBJ2-7,TGTGCCAGCAGTGAAGTGCCTAGCGGGCTTTACGAGCAGTACTTC,CASSEVPSGLYEQYF
TRBD1,.,TRBV28,TRBJ1-4,TGTGCCAGCACTTCAACAGGGGGGGTGAGCGACCTGTTTTTT,CASTSTGGVSDLFF
TRBD1,.,TRBV19,TRBJ2-7,TGTGCCAGTAGTATTGGGACAGGGTCCCGTGCCGAGCAGTACTTC,CASSIGTGSRAEQYF
TRBD1,few,TRBV6-4,TRBJ1-1,TGTGCCAGCAGGGAGACAGGGGGGAACACTGAAGCTTTCTTT,CASRETGGNTEAFF
.,.,TRBV9,TRBJ1-2,TGTGCCAGCAGCGGGGGGCATCCAGGCTATGGCTACACCTTC,CASSGGHPGYGYTF
.,.,TRBV7-2,TRBJ1-2,TGTGCCAGCACCATTATAGGGGGGGGCTACGACTATGGCTACACCTTC,CASTIIGGGYDYGYTF
TRBD2,.,TRBV7-9,TRBJ2-7,TGTGCCAGCAGCTTGAGTCTAGCGGGAGTTGGTTACGAGCAGTACTTC,CASSLSLAGVGYEQYF